The rows below give T cell receptor beta chains drawn from one sample of a study of blood T cell repertoires in COVID-19. Sequenced by immunoSEQ multiplex PCR; TCRdb stores in-frame clones only, minus some. Of hundreds of thousands of clones listed, 87% are singletons. The sample comprised PBMCs or T cells enriched from blood (not recorded which). Every receptor here comes from a woman aged 40 to 55 who had recovered from COVID-19. CDR3s include the opening cysteine and the closing phenylalanine or tryptophan. The D gene is left open where the match is weak. A row's size may be missing; if present it is once, few, many or a size class.

CDR3nt | CDR3aa | j_gene | d_gene | abundance | v_gene | len
TGTGCCAGTAGTGAGAACAGTTTGAACCAAGAGACCCAGTACTTC | CASSENSLNQETQYF | TRBJ2-5 | . | once | TRBV19 | 15
TGTGCCAGCAGTTGGACAGGGATTGAAAAACTGTTTTTT | CASSWTGIEKLFF | TRBJ1-4 | TRBD1 | once | TRBV27 | 13
TGTGCCAGTACCCTAGCGCCTTCCTACGAGCAGTACTTC | CASTLAPSYEQYF | TRBJ2-7 | . | . | TRBV2 | 13
TGTGCCAGTGTCCCTCAGCCTAGCGGGAATAATGAGCAGTTCTTC | CASVPQPSGNNEQFF | TRBJ2-1 | TRBD2 | once | TRBV7-2 | 15
TGTGCCAGCCAAGGAGGGACAGGGGCCACCGGGGAGCTGTTTTTT | CASQGGTGATGELFF | TRBJ2-2 | TRBD1 | many | TRBV2 | 15
TGTGCCAGCAGCCCGATAGACAGGGCCTTCGGAAACACCATATATTTT | CASSPIDRAFGNTIYF | TRBJ1-3 | TRBD1 | . | TRBV28 | 16
TGTGCCAGCAGTGCTAGCGGGAGGACTTACAATGAGCAGTTCTTC | CASSASGRTYNEQFF | TRBJ2-1 | TRBD2 | . | TRBV2 | 15
TGTGCCAGCAGTTGGCTCAGCGGGAAAGATACGCAGTATTTT | CASSWLSGKDTQYF | TRBJ2-3 | TRBD2 | few | TRBV6-2/TRBV6-3 | 14
TGTGCCAGCAGTCTAACAGGGGTTAATTCACCCCTCCACTTT | CASSLTGVNSPLHF | TRBJ1-6 | TRBD1 | . | TRBV6-6 | 14
TGCGCCAGCAGCTTGGAGGGGACTAGCAGGGAGACCCAGTACTTC | CASSLEGTSRETQYF | TRBJ2-5 | TRBD2 | . | TRBV5-1 | 15
TGTGCCAGCATTTCGGCGGGAGGGTCCACAGATACGCAGTATTTT | CASISAGGSTDTQYF | TRBJ2-3 | TRBD2 | few | TRBV27 | 15
TGTGCCAGCAGTTTATCGGCCGTCACTGAAGCTTTCTTT | CASSLSAVTEAFF | TRBJ1-1 | . | . | TRBV27 | 13
TGTGCCAGCAGTTACCCCAGCGGGGGATGGACAGATACGCAGTATTTT | CASSYPSGGWTDTQYF | TRBJ2-3 | TRBD2 | once | TRBV6-2/TRBV6-3 | 16
TGTGCCAGCAGTTTAAATCCCCTAGCAGGTGACACAGATACGCAGTATTTT | CASSLNPLAGDTDTQYF | TRBJ2-3 | . | . | TRBV28 | 17